These 6 T cell receptor beta chains share one sample of origin, sequenced in a study of T cells in women clearing cervical HPV infection (dated by TCRdb to 2016 to 2019). The library relied on the immunoSEQ multiplex PCR assay. As stored in TCRdb, this immuneACCESS dataset retains in-frame rearrangements with V and J assigned. A fraction of the clones does not appear; measured against another copy, unresolved V genes explain less than half of the discrepancy, and the remainder lacks a known reason. The sample table includes about 20,000 clones. 5% to 5.5% of the sample comes from the top ten. Sample: blood buffy coat. These receptors were collected from a woman aged 18 to 75 with a cervical HPV16 infection that either progressed to CIN3+ or cleared (not recorded which).

About this clone itself: The read terminates 3 residues before the CDR3 end, so the remaining end is supplied by the germline J gene. V is TRBV11-3 and J is TRBJ2-3; 8 positions match TRBD1. Unmatched junction bases numbered 4, after V lost 3 bases and J lost 5 bases. Germline CDR1 is SGHNT and CDR2 is YENEEA. This CDR3 has 14 amino acids. The covered CDR3 bases are TGTGCCAGCAGCTTCGGAGACAGGGGAGATACG. Translated: CASSFGDRGDT. The CDR3, in full, reads CASSFGDRGDTQYF.

As to this clone: The sequence runs out 3 residues before the end of the CDR3; the remainder is reconstructed from the germline J gene. The genes are TRBV11-3 and TRBJ2-1; 8 bases match TRBD1. The junction had 7 bases not matched to a gene; V was cut back by 1 base and J by 8 bases. CDR3 length: 15 residues. Germline lookup yields CDR1 SGHNT and CDR2 YENEEA. The sequenced part of the CDR3 DNA is TGTGCCAGCAGCTTAGGAGTCCAGGGGGCATATGAG. This encodes CASSLGVQGAYE. The entire CDR3 is CASSLGVQGAYEQFF.

As for this clone: The read stops 3 residues short of the end of the CDR3; the missing end is completed from the germline J gene. The same CDR3 can be traced to other DNA sequences in this sample. The chain joins TRBV7-2 to TRBJ1-3, with 7 bases fitting TRBD1. After removal of 5 bases from V and 0 bases from J, the junction contained 4 bases not matched to a gene. The CDR3 has 15 residues. The germline CDR1 and CDR2 sequences are SGHTA and FQGNSA. CDR3 loop: CASSRQGLSGNTIYF. The CDR3 bases that were read are TGTGCCAGCAGCCGACAGGGACTCTCTGGAAACACC.

With respect to this clone: The sequenced fragment ends 3 residues before the CDR3 boundary, so the rest is inferred from the germline J gene. The gene calls are TRBV20-1 and TRBJ2-1; 8 bases are a match to TRBD1. Losses at the gene ends were 6 bases for V and 8 bases for J; bases not matched to a gene: 9. Germline CDR1 DFQATT, CDR2 SNEGSKA (reference sequence). This CDR3 comprises 13 residues. This chain's CDR3 is CSARPDRGDEQFF. CDR3 DNA (partial): TGCAGTGCCAGACCAGACAGGGGAGATGAG.

Comment on this clone: The read ends 3 residues shy of where the CDR3 ends; the end is completed using the germline J gene. This sequence joins TRBV7-2 and TRBJ1-2; no clear D. The CDR3 covers 15 residues. Germline CDR1 and CDR2: SGHTA and FQGNSA. The covered CDR3 bases are TGTGCCAGCAGCCTTTCTGAGCGGAGCTCCTACGAC. It encodes CASSLSERSSYD. In full, the CDR3 reads CASSLSERSSYDYTF. The full variable domain, in which reference TRBV7-2 and TRBJ1-2 provide the parts outside the CDR3, is GAGVSQSPSNKVTEKGKDVELRCDPISGHTALYWYRQSLGQGLEFLIYFQGNSAPDKSGLPSDRFSAERTGGSVSTLTIQRTQQEDSAVYLCASSLSERSSYDYTFGSGTRLTVV.

On this clone itself: One end of the junction does not line up with germline, which may come from a read error. The read finishes 3 residues shy of the CDR3 end, and the germline J gene is used to complete it. The J gene is TRBJ2-5, the V gene TRBV4-2; D might be TRBD2 (6 bases). CDR1 and CDR2 (germline): LGHNA, YNFKEQ. The CDR3 is made up of 15 amino acids. CDR3 in amino acids: CASSQDWRGGETQYF. CDR3 DNA (partial): TGCGCCAGCAGCCAAGATTGGCGGGGAGGAGAGACC.